This passage covers 8 T cell receptor beta chains from one sample sequenced in a study of response to subunit inactivated influenza vaccine. TCRdb itself ran the RT-PCR reads through MiXCR, one entry per CDR3 protein. The table has hundreds of thousands of distinct CDR3 sequences, about 18% seen once. The sequenced sample was PBMCs from blood, obtained around 5 days after vaccination. The receptors here all came from a man over 45 who received an inactivated influenza vaccine.

This clonotype was seen once. V is TRBV4-1 and J is TRBJ2-3; 11 nucleotides match TRBD2. Germline CDR1 and CDR2: MGHRA and YSYEKL. V lost 5 bases, J lost 1 base, and 5 bases stayed unmatched. The CDR3 runs to 16 residues. CDR3 coding DNA: TGCGCCAGCAGCTATAGCGGGGGGGCCGGCACAGATACGCAGTATTTT. It is translated as CASSYSGGAGTDTQYF.

This clonotype was counted ten times or more. The J gene is TRBJ2-5, the V gene TRBV20-1; 9 nucleotides align to TRBD2. Germline V gene lookup returns CDR1 DFQATT and CDR2 SNEGSKA (reference sequence). V was pared by 3 bases and J by 5 bases, with 22 bases of the junction left unmatched. The CDR3 loop spans 19 amino acids. The CDR3 coding sequence is TGCAGTGCTAGTGGAGAGGTTGGGCGGGTTGCGGGGGGGCATGAGACCCAGTACTTC. Translating gives CSASGEVGRVAGGHETQYF.

A few counts support this clonotype. The gene calls are TRBV5-1 and TRBJ2-1; D uncertain. This CDR3 comprises 12 residues. The germline gives CDR1 SGHRS, CDR2 YFSETQ. The ends were cut back, 5 bases at V and 5 bases at J, with 8 bases in the middle. The CDR3 here is CASSTLNNEQFF. CDR3 bases: TGCGCCAGCAGTACACTCAACAATGAGCAGTTCTTC. The full variable domain, its missing parts supplied by reference TRBV5-1 and TRBJ2-1, is KAGVTQTPRYLIKTRGQQVTLSCSPISGHRSVSWYQQTPGQGLQFLFEYFSETQRNKGNFPGRFSGRQFSNSRSEMNVSTLELGDSALYLCASSTLNNEQFFGPGTRLTVL.

There are a few counts of this clonotype. The V and J genes are TRBV4-2 and TRBJ1-2; D is undetermined. The V and J ends lost 0 bases and 3 bases respectively, with 11 bases between them. This CDR3 has 15 residues. The V gene's germline CDR1 is LGHNA and CDR2 YNFKEQ. The DNA of the CDR3 is TGTGCCAGCAGCCAAGATGTGAGGTTTGACTATGGCTACACCTTC. This codes for CASSQDVRFDYGYTF.

In its sample, this clonotype was seen a few times. The chain carries TRBV25-1 and TRBJ2-5; perhaps TRBD1 as D (5 bases). Trimming cost V 3 bases and J 5 bases, with 13 bases left between them. This CDR3 region has 14 residues. Germline loops: CDR1 MGHDK, CDR2 SYGVNS. DNA of the CDR3: TGTGCCAGCAGTGACAGAAATTCAGGGGAGACCCAGTACTTC. Its translation is CASSDRNSGETQYF.

In its sample, this clonotype was seen a few times. V and J are TRBV20-1 and TRBJ1-1; TRBD1 matches 8 bases. The CDR3 extends over 13 amino acids. With 4 bases clipped from V and 2 bases from J, the junction kept 3 bases outside the gene matches. Germline assignment: CDR1 DFQATT and CDR2 SNEGSKA (reference sequence). The CDR3 sequence: CSATRGHNTEAFF. The CDR3 DNA reads as TGCAGTGCTACCAGGGGGCACAACACTGAAGCTTTCTTT.

The gene calls are TRBV28 and TRBJ2-3; no clear D gene. From germline, CDR1 is MDHEN and CDR2 SYDVKM. V lost 8 bases and J 7 bases, leaving 22 bases between the germline ends. This CDR3 region has 15 residues. The CDR3: CASSLPMAIVYTQYF. The CDR3 region has the DNA TGTGCCAGCTCCCTTCCCATGGCAATCGTATATACGCAGTATTTT.

The chain recombines TRBV2 with TRBJ1-2; D uncertain. V was pared by 6 bases and J by 10 bases, with 21 bases between. The CDR3 runs to 14 residues. Germline CDR1 is SNHLY and CDR2 is FYNNEI. Written as DNA, the CDR3 is TGTGCCAGCAGCCCCCTTGTGGAGGGCGGTGACTACACCTTC. This gives the protein CASSPLVEGGDYTF. The variable domain in full, with the rest retrieved from reference TRBV2 and TRBJ1-2, is EPEVTQTPSHQVTQMGQEVILRCVPISNHLYFYWYRQILGQKVEFLVSFYNNEISEKSEIFDDQFSVERPDGSNFTLKIRSTKLEDSAMYFCASSPLVEGGDYTFGSGTRLTVV.